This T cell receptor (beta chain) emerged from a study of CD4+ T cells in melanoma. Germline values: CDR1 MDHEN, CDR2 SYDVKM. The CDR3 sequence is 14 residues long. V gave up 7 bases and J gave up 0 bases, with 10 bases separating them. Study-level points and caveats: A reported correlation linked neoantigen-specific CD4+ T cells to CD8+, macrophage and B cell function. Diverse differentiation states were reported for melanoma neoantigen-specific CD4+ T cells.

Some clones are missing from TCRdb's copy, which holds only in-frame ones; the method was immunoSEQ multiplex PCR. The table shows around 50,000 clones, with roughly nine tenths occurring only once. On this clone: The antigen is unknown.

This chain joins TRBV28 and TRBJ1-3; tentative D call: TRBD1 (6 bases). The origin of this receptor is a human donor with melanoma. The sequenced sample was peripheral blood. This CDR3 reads CASNFRGSGNTIYF. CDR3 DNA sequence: TGTGCCAGCAATTTCAGGGGCTCTGGAAACACCATATATTTT.